The 15 T cell receptor beta chains presented below share a single source sample, sequenced in a study of cytomegalovirus exposure and HLA in healthy donors. Use of 60 Vbeta and 13 Jbeta primers characterized the PCR. The method was immunoSEQ multiplex PCR; TCRdb's version includes in-frame clones alone and lacks a portion of them. The repertoire has around 140,000 clones, 82% of them found once; the top ten carry about 2.3%. The sequencing input was PBMCs. The receptors derive from a male donor in good health and CMV-seronegative.

This chain links TRBV6-1 with TRBJ1-3, with TRBD1 matching 10 bases. V trimming: 6 bases; J trimming: 7 bases; junction bases outside the gene matches: 6. This CDR3 contains 14 residues. Germline CDR1 reads MNHNS; CDR2 reads SASEGT. The CDR3 DNA reads TGTGCCAGCAGCGACAGGGGGCTGGAGAACACCATATATTTT. This translates into CASSDRGLENTIYF.

The genes are TRBV9 and TRBJ2-1; maybe TRBD1 (5 bases). V was pared by 0 bases and J by 12 bases, with 16 bases between. Germline CDR1 and CDR2: SGDLS and YYNGEE. This CDR3 is 14 amino acids long. CDR3 in amino acids: CASSVASRLQGQFF. In DNA form, the CDR3 reads TGTGCCAGCAGCGTAGCTTCCCGACTTCAGGGGCAGTTCTTC.

The chain links TRBV27 to TRBJ2-1, with 7 bases lining up with TRBD2. V lost 8 bases to trimming and J lost 9 bases; unmatched junction nucleotides: 13. Germline V lookup: CDR1 MNHEY, CDR2 SMNVEV (reference sequence). The CDR3 is made up of 14 amino acids. In DNA, the CDR3 is TGTGCCAGCGGCGGACTACCGTCGGGGGGTGAGCAGTTCTTC. It yields the protein CASGGLPSGGEQFF.

The rearrangement links TRBV7-7 to TRBJ2-7, with D unresolved. Trimming removed 5 bases from V and 7 bases from J, with 9 bases in between. From germline, CDR1 is SSHAT and CDR2 FNYEAQ (reference sequence). This CDR3 is 11 amino acids long. The CDR3 bases are TGTGCCAGCAGCGATGGCTTGGAGCAGTACTTC. It specifies CASSDGLEQYF.

This rearrangement joins TRBV2 to TRBJ2-7; TRBD2 might be the D (5 bases). CDR1 SNHLY and CDR2 FYNNEI come from the germline V gene. Trimming cost V 9 bases and J 6 bases, with 18 bases left between them. CDR3 size: 13 residues. The CDR3 is CASAGVFGGEQYF. For the CDR3, the DNA is TGTGCCAGTGCCGGGGTCTTCGGTGGCGAGCAGTACTTC.

V usage is TRBV28 and J usage is TRBJ2-7, with 8 positions matching TRBD1. The CDR3 is 14 amino acids. Losses at the gene ends were 6 bases for V and 0 bases for J; bases not matched to a gene: 4. Looked up from germline, CDR1 is MDHEN and CDR2 is SYDVKM. The CDR3 coding sequence is TGTGCCAGCAGCACAGGGGGACTCTCCTACGAGCAGTACTTC. This codes for CASSTGGLSYEQYF.

The CDR3 DNA reads TGTGCCAGCAGTTTATCCCGGGTTGAAAAACTGTTTTTT. Translating gives CASSLSRVEKLFF. The V gene is TRBV27, the J gene TRBJ1-4; D unclear. Trimming stripped 0 bases from V and 7 bases from J, with 6 bases between. Germline CDR1 is MNHEY and CDR2 is SMNVEV (reference sequence). The CDR3 spans 13 residues.

The V call is TRBV27, the J call TRBJ1-1, with D possibly being TRBD1 (5 bases). The V gene's germline CDR1 is MNHEY and CDR2 SMNVEV (reference sequence). Deletions cut 0 bases from V and 11 bases from J, with 13 bases between. This CDR3 spans 13 amino acids. CDR3 nucleotide sequence: TGTGCCAGCAGTTTATCGGGAGGCGGGGGGGCTTTCTTT. It codes for CASSLSGGGGAFF.

V is TRBV5-1 and J is TRBJ2-7; 7 nucleotides line up with TRBD2. This CDR3 has 18 residues. Unmatched junction bases numbered 16, after V lost 2 bases and J lost 2 bases. The germline CDR1 and CDR2 sequences are SGHRS and YFSETQ. The CDR3 sequence: CASSFAGGGSGPTYEQYF. The DNA for the CDR3 is TGCGCCAGCAGCTTTGCAGGCGGGGGTAGCGGCCCTACCTACGAGCAGTACTTC.

This clone was seen more than once but under ten times. V and J are TRBV12-2 and TRBJ2-1; TRBD2 is the table's D call and was not checked against the DNA. TRBV12-2 is given as a pseudogene. The CDR3 is 18 residues long. This CDR3 is CASRLLSGTSGPWNEQFF. The CDR3 DNA follows: TGTGCAAGTCGCTTACTCTCGGGGACTAGCGGTCCCTGGAATGAGCAGTTCTTC.

The chain links TRBV5-1 to TRBJ2-5; D is perhaps TRBD2 (5 bases). Trimming removed 0 bases at V and 5 bases at J, with 5 bases between. This CDR3 comprises 12 residues. Germline-derived CDR1 and CDR2 are SGHRS and YFSETQ. In nucleotides, the CDR3 is TGCGCCAGCAGCTTGGGGGAGGAGACCCAGTACTTC. It translates to CASSLGEETQYF. Drawing the rest from reference TRBV5-1 and TRBJ2-5, the complete variable domain is KAGVTQTPRYLIKTRGQQVTLSCSPISGHRSVSWYQQTPGQGLQFLFEYFSETQRNKGNFPGRFSGRQFSNSRSEMNVSTLELGDSALYLCASSLGEETQYFGPGTRLLVL.

In regard to this clone: The junction departs from the called germline gene at one end, perhaps through a read error. This chain connects TRBV28 to TRBJ1-4; weak D call: TRBD1 (6 bases). Looked up from germline, CDR1 is MDHEN and CDR2 is SYDVKM. This CDR3 has 14 amino acids. CDR3 sequence: CASSLTGANEKLFF. The CDR3 DNA reads TGTGCCAGCAGTCTGACAGGTGCTAATGAGAAACTGTTTTTT.

The chain links TRBV4-1 to TRBJ1-1; D not resolved. Germline values: CDR1 MGHRA, CDR2 YSYEKL. The germline V and J ends were trimmed by 5 bases and 2 bases, with 18 bases remaining between them. This CDR3 is 16 amino acids long. CDR3 in DNA: TGCGCCAGCAGCTCCCGTACTGGACTATTTAACACTGAAGCTTTCTTT. Protein sequence: CASSSRTGLFNTEAFF.

This clone showed up just a few times. Different DNA sequences within this sample yield the same CDR3. V is TRBV28 and J is TRBJ1-5, with D perhaps matching TRBD1 (6 bases). CDR3 length: 15 amino acids. V gave up 2 bases and J gave up 6 bases, with 14 bases separating them. CDR1 is MDHEN, CDR2 SYDVKM, per germline. The CDR3 loop is CASSLSGAGVQPQHF. DNA for the CDR3: TGTGCCAGCAGTTTAAGTGGGGCAGGGGTTCAGCCCCAGCATTTT.

The rearrangement links TRBV6-5 to TRBJ2-7; D may be TRBD2 (6 bases). V dropped 2 bases and J dropped 2 bases, with 7 bases sitting between them. This CDR3 comprises 13 residues. Germline values: CDR1 MNHEY, CDR2 SVGAGI. The CDR3 DNA sequence: TGTGCCAGCAGTTACAGGGAGGCCTACGAGCAGTACTTC. Translating it yields CASSYREAYEQYF.